This TCR beta chain derives from a study of OX40 agonist ivuxolimab in advanced cancers. About the study: The study treated patients with ivuxolimab, an agonistic anti-OX40 (CD134) antibody. Eligibility admitted prior anti-PD-1, anti-PD-L1 or anti-CTLA-4 therapy; around 38% had some.

Study results and limitations: Low normalized clonal expansion also occurred in some nonresponding patients.

Concerning this clone: What it recognizes is unknown.

Profiling relied on immunoSEQ multiplex PCR, and the TCRdb table lists in-frame clones only, not all of them. Of over 90,000 clones in the sample, just over 85% were seen once. This CDR3 has 15 amino acids. The germline gives CDR1 MNHEY, CDR2 SVGAGI. With 1 base clipped from V and 8 bases from J, the junction kept 9 bases outside the gene matches. Sequences were derived from CD4+ or CD8+ T cells sorted from blood, sampled in a trial of the OX40 agonist ivuxolimab. The chain joins TRBV6-5 to TRBJ1-2; 8 nucleotides line up with TRBD1. This clonotype was sampled from an adult with an advanced solid tumor such as melanoma, head and neck, liver or kidney cancer. In nucleotides, the CDR3 is TGTGCCAGCAGTTACTTGAACAGGGGGTCAGGGGGCTACACCTTC. Its protein is CASSYLNRGSGGYTF.